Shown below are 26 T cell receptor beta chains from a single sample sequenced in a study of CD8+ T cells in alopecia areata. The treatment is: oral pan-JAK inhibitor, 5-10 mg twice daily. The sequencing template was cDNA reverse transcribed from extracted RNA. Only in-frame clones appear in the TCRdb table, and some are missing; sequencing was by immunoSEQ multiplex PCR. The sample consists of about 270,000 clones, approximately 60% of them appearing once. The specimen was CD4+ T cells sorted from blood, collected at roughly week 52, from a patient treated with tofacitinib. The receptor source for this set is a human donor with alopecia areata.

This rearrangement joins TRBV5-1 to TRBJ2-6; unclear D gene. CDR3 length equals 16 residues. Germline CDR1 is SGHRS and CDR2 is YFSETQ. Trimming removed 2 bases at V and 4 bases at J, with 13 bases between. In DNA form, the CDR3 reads TGCGCCAGCAGCTTCACAGAGAGGATCGGGGCCAACGTCCTGACTTTC. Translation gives CASSFTERIGANVLTF. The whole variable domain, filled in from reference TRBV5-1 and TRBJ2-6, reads KAGVTQTPRYLIKTRGQQVTLSCSPISGHRSVSWYQQTPGQGLQFLFEYFSETQRNKGNFPGRFSGRQFSNSRSEMNVSTLELGDSALYLCASSFTERIGANVLTFGAGSRLTVL.

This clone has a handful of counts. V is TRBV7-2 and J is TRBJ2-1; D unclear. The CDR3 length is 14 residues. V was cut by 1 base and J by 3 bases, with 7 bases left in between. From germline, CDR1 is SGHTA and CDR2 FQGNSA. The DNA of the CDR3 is TGTGCCAGCAGCTTAGGGGTCGGCTACAATGAGCAGTTCTTC. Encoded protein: CASSLGVGYNEQFF.

As DNA, the CDR3 is TGTGCCACCAGCAGATTGTCCGCCGATTCACCCCTCCACTTT. Residues: CATSRLSADSPLHF. V is TRBV15 and J is TRBJ1-6; no clear D gene. CDR1 LNHNV and CDR2 YYDKDF come from the germline V gene (reference sequence). The CDR3 has 14 amino acids. Between the trimmed V and J ends, which lost 2 bases and 8 bases, there was a span of 10 bases. Full variable domain (remainder filled in from reference TRBV15 and TRBJ1-6): DAMVIQNPRYQVTQFGKPVTLSCSQTLNHNVMYWYQQKSSQAPKLLFHYYDKDFNNEADTPDNFQSRRPNTSFCFLDIRSPGLGDTAMYLCATSRLSADSPLHFGNGTRLTVT.

Here the CDR3 DNA reads TGTGCCAGCACCCCGGGACTCCCGGGATTATACGAGCAGTACTTC. It is translated as CASTPGLPGLYEQYF. V usage is TRBV6-5 and J usage is TRBJ2-7, with D tentatively TRBD2 (6 bases). The ends were cut back, 7 bases at V and 4 bases at J, with 20 bases in the middle. The CDR3 covers 15 residues. Germline V CDR1 and CDR2: MNHEY, SVGAGI.

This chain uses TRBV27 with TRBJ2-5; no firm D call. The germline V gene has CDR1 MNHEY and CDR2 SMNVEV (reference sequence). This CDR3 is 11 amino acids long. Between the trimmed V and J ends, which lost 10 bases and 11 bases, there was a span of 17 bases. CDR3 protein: CATLLEEEQYF. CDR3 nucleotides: TGTGCCACCCTTCTCGAGGAAGAGCAGTACTTC.

The CDR3 spells CSVASGPFTDTQYF. The CDR3 DNA reads as TGCAGCGTGGCCAGCGGGCCCTTCACAGATACGCAGTATTTT. This chain links TRBV29-1 with TRBJ2-3; a possible D gene is TRBD2 (6 bases). CDR3 size: 14 residues. In germline, CDR1 is SQVTM, CDR2 ANQGSEA. Trimming removed 6 bases at V and 2 bases at J, with 15 bases between.

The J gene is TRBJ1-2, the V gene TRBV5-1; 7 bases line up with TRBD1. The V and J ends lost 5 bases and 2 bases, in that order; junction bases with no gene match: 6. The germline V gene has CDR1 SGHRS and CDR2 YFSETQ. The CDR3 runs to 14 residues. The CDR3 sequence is CASRDSQGNYGYTF. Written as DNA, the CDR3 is TGCGCCAGCAGAGACTCACAGGGGAACTATGGCTACACCTTC.

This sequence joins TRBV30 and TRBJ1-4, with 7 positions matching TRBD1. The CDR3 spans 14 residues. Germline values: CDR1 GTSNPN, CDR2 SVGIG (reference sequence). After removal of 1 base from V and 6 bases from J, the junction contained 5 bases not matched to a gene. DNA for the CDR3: TGTGCCTGGAGTGCCTACAGGGGCGATGAAAAACTGTTTTTT. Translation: CAWSAYRGDEKLFF.

CDR3 nucleotides: TGTGCCAGCCGTGGAACAGGGACCGGGGAGCTGTTTTTT. Its protein product is CASRGTGTGELFF. V and J are TRBV2 and TRBJ2-2; D may be TRBD1 (6 bases). V dropped 8 bases and J dropped 5 bases, with 12 bases sitting between them. Germline V gene lookup returns CDR1 SNHLY and CDR2 FYNNEI. The CDR3 contains 13 residues.

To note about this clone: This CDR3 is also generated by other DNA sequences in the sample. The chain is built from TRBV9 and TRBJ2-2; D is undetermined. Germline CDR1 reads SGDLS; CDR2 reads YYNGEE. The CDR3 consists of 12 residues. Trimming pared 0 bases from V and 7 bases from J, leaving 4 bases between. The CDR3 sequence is CASSVAGGELFF. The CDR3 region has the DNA TGTGCCAGCAGCGTAGCTGGCGGGGAGCTGTTTTTT. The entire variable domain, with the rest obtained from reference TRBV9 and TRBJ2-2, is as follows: DSGVTQTPKHLITATGQRVTLRCSPRSGDLSVYWYQQSLDQGLQFLIQYYNGEERAKGNILERFSAQQFPDLHSELNLSSLELGDSALYFCASSVAGGELFFGEGSRLTVL.

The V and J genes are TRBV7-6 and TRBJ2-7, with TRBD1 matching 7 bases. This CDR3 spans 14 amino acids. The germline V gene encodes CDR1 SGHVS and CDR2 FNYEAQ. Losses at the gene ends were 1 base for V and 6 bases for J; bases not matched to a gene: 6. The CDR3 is CASSLVPGQSEQYF. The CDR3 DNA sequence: TGTGCCAGCAGCTTAGTCCCGGGACAGTCCGAGCAGTACTTC.

The CDR3 nucleotides are TGTGCCTGGAGTGTACTTTTTGGGGACGAGCAGTACTTC. Translated, it gives CAWSVLFGDEQYF. V usage is TRBV30 and J usage is TRBJ2-7; D remains ambiguous. Trimming left V 0 bases short and J 5 bases short, with 11 bases between. From germline, CDR1 is GTSNPN and CDR2 SVGIG (reference sequence). The CDR3 has 13 amino acids.

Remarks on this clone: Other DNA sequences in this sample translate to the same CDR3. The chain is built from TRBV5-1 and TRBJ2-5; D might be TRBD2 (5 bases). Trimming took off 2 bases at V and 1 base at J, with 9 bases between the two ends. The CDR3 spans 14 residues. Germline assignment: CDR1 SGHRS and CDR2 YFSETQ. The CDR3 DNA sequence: TGCGCCAGCAGCTTTTTGGACTCCCAAGAGACCCAGTACTTC. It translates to CASSFLDSQETQYF.

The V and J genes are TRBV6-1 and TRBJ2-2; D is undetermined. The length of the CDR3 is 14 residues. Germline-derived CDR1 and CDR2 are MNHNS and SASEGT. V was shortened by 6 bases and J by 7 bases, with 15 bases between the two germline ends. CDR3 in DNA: TGTGCCAGCAGGGCCGGATTGGGGAACGGGGAGCTGTTTTTT. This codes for CASRAGLGNGELFF.

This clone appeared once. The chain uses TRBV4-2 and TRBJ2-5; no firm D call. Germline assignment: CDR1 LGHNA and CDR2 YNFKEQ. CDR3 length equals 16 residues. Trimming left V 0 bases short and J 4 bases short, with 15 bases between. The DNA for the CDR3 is TGTGCCAGCAGCCAAGACCCCTCACGGAAGGGAGAGACCCAGTACTTC. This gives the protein CASSQDPSRKGETQYF.

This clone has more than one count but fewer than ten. The CDR3 region is CSLQKGEKLFF. The CDR3 bases are TGCAGCTTACAGAAGGGTGAAAAACTGTTTTTT. V and J are TRBV29-1 and TRBJ1-4; D is ambiguous. Trimming stripped 8 bases from V and 7 bases from J, with 11 bases between. The V gene's germline CDR1 is SQVTM and CDR2 ANQGSEA. CDR3 size: 11 residues.

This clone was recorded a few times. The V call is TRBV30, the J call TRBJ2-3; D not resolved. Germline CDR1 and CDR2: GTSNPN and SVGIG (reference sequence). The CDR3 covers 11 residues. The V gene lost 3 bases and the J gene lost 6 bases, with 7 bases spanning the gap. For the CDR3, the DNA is TGTGCCTGGAGGTCCAGGGATACGCAGTATTTT. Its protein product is CAWRSRDTQYF.

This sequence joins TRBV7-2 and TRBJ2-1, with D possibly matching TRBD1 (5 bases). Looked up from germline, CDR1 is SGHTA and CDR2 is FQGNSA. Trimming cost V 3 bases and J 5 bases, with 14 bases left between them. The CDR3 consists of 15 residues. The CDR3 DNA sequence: TGTGCCAGCAGCTTTCTGGGGCCGGTGAACAATGAGCAGTTCTTC. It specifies CASSFLGPVNNEQFF. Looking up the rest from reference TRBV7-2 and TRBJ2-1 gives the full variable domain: GAGVSQSPSNKVTEKGKDVELRCDPISGHTALYWYRQSLGQGLEFLIYFQGNSAPDKSGLPSDRFSAERTGGSVSTLTIQRTQQEDSAVYLCASSFLGPVNNEQFFGPGTRLTVL.

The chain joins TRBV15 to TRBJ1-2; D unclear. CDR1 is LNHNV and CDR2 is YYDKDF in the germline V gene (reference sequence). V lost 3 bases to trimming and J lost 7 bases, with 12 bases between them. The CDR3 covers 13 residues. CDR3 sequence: CATSRDYLGGYTF. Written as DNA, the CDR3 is TGTGCCACCAGCAGGGACTACTTGGGTGGCTACACCTTC.

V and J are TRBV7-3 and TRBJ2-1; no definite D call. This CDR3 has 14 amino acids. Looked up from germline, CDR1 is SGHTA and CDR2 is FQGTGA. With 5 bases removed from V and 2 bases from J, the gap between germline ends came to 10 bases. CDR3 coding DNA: TGTGCCAGCAGCCCCGACGTAACCTACAATGAGCAGTTCTTC. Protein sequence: CASSPDVTYNEQFF.

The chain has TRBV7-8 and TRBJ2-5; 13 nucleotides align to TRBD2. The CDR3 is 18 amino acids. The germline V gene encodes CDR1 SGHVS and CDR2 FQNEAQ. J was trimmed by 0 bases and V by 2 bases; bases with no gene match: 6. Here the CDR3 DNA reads TGTGCCAGCAGCTTAAGGACTAGCGGGGGACCTAACCAAGAGACCCAGTACTTC. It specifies CASSLRTSGGPNQETQYF.

For the CDR3, the DNA is TGCGCCAGCAGCAGAGGGACATCTGCGAACACCGGGGAGCTGTTTTTT. Its protein is CASSRGTSANTGELFF. This chain connects TRBV5-1 to TRBJ2-2, with D maybe TRBD1 (6 bases). The germline CDR1 and CDR2 sequences are SGHRS and YFSETQ. The V end was cut by 4 bases, the J end by 0 bases, with 13 bases between. The CDR3 totals 16 residues.

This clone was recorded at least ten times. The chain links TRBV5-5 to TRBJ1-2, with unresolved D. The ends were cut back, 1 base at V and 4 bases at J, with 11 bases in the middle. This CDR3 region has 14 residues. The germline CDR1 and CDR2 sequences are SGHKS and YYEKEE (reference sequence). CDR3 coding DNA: TGTGCCAGCAGCTTGACAGACCTATCCTATGGCTACACCTTC. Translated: CASSLTDLSYGYTF.

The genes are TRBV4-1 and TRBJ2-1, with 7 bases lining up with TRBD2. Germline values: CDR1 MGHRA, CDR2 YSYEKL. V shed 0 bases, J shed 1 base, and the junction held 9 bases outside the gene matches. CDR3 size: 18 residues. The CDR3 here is CASSQELVAGDSYNEQFF. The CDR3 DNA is TGCGCCAGCAGCCAAGAATTGGTAGCGGGCGATTCCTACAATGAGCAGTTCTTC.

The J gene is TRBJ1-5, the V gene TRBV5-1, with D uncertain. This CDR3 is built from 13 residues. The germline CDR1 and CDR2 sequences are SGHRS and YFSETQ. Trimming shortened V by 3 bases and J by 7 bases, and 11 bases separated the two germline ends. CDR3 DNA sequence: TGCGCCAGCAGCTCCTCAGTCGGGCAGCCCCAGCATTTT. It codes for CASSSSVGQPQHF.

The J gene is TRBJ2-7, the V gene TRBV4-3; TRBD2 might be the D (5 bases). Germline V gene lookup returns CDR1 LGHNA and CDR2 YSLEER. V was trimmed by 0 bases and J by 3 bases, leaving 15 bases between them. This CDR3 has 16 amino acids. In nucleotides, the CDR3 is TGCGCCAGCAGCCAAGATTGGAGGATCCCGGGCTACGAGCAGTACTTC. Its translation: CASSQDWRIPGYEQYF.